What follows are 30 T cell receptor beta chains derived from one specimen sequenced in a study of blood T cell repertoires in COVID-19. Measured with immunoSEQ multiplex PCR; TCRdb has only the in-frame clones, and not every one. The repertoire holds 110,000 to 150,000 clones, with 80% to 90% as singletons. The sequenced sample was peripheral blood. Receptor source: a woman aged 55-70 years with active COVID-19.

The genes are TRBV5-4 and TRBJ2-3; D possibly corresponds to TRBD2 (5 bases). This CDR3 region has 17 residues. CDR1 and CDR2 (germline): SGHNT, YYREEE (reference sequence). The V and J ends lost 0 bases and 6 bases respectively, with 20 bases between them. DNA for the CDR3: TGTGCCAGCAGCTTGGGGCCCGGGGAGAACGACGCGGATACGCAGTATTTT. This codes for CASSLGPGENDADTQYF.

The gene calls are TRBV12-5 and TRBJ2-1; D is perhaps TRBD1 (5 bases). The CDR3 extends over 12 amino acids. The V end was cut by 6 bases, the J end by 10 bases, with 13 bases between. The germline CDR1 and CDR2 sequences are LGHNT and FRNRAP. CDR3 bases: TGTGCTAGTGGACCAGGGTTTGGAGAGCAGTTCTTC. This gives the protein CASGPGFGEQFF. Drawing the rest from reference TRBV12-5 and TRBJ2-1, the complete variable domain is DARVTQTPRHKVTEMGQEVTMRCQPILGHNTVFWYRQTMMQGLELLAYFRNRAPLDDSGMPKDRFSAEMPDATLATLKIQPSEPRDSAVYFCASGPGFGEQFFGPGTRLTVL.

The rearrangement links TRBV11-3 to TRBJ2-2, with D perhaps matching TRBD2 (5 bases). The CDR3 contains 16 residues. The germline V and J ends were trimmed by 5 bases and 1 base, with 14 bases remaining between them. Germline V CDR1 and CDR2: SGHNT, YENEEA. Here the CDR3 DNA reads TGTGCCAGCAGCCCACGTAGAGGGCGGAACACCGGGGAGCTGTTTTTT. Translation gives CASSPRRGRNTGELFF.

The chain couples TRBV30 to TRBJ2-2, with D unresolved. This CDR3 contains 13 residues. The V end lost 0 bases, the J end lost 3 bases, and 5 bases lay between the germline ends. CDR1 is GTSNPN, CDR2 SVGIG, per germline (reference sequence). CDR3 DNA: TGTGCCTGGAGTGTACGGTACACCGGGGAGCTGTTTTTT. This translates into CAWSVRYTGELFF.

This clone was recorded only once. The genes are TRBV29-1 and TRBJ1-1; tentatively, D is TRBD1 (5 bases). The CDR3 is 12 residues long. CDR1 SQVTM and CDR2 ANQGSEA come from the germline V gene. Here the CDR3 reads CSTGGVNTEAFF. The CDR3 DNA reads TGCAGTACCGGGGGGGTGAACACTGAAGCTTTCTTT.

This clone was recorded once. V gene TRBV27 combines with J gene TRBJ2-7; D is unclear. There are 14 residues in the CDR3. CDR1 and CDR2 (germline): MNHEY, SMNVEV (reference sequence). V was pared by 3 bases and J by 2 bases, with 11 bases between. CDR3 residues: CASSLAPAAYEQYF. The CDR3 DNA is TGTGCCAGCAGTTTGGCACCGGCGGCCTACGAGCAGTACTTC.

This rearrangement joins TRBV29-1 to TRBJ2-1, with D tentatively TRBD1 (5 bases). The CDR3 has 13 residues. Germline values: CDR1 SQVTM, CDR2 ANQGSEA. V was trimmed by 6 bases and J by 0 bases, leaving 9 bases between them. CDR3 protein: CSVRQTSYNEQFF. The DNA for the CDR3 is TGCAGCGTACGACAGACCTCCTACAATGAGCAGTTCTTC.

The chain carries TRBV4-2 and TRBJ1-1; TRBD1 is a possible D gene (5 bases). The CDR3 extends over 18 amino acids. The ends were cut back, 2 bases at V and 5 bases at J, with 24 bases in the middle. Germline V CDR1 and CDR2: LGHNA, YNFKEQ. Here the CDR3 DNA reads TGTGCCAGCAGCCAACAATCGCCTGTGGGACTCTGGGGGACTGAAGCTTTCTTT. Translating it yields CASSQQSPVGLWGTEAFF.

The rearrangement joins TRBV3-1 (or the pseudogene TRBV3-2) to TRBJ2-7; tentative D call: TRBD1 (5 bases). The V gene lost 0 bases and the J gene lost 9 bases, with 15 bases spanning the gap. Germline lookup yields CDR1 LGHDT and CDR2 YNNKEL (reference sequence). This CDR3 comprises 14 residues. The CDR3 protein is CASSQDRRIRGQYF. Written as DNA, the CDR3 is TGTGCCAGCAGCCAAGATAGAAGAATAAGGGGGCAGTACTTC.

The V and J genes are TRBV6-2 or TRBV6-3 and TRBJ2-2, with 7 bases lining up with TRBD2. CDR1 and CDR2 from the germline V gene are MNHEY and SVGEGT. With 3 bases clipped from V and 1 base from J, the junction kept 5 bases outside the gene matches. The CDR3 is made up of 16 amino acids. CDR3 sequence reads: CASSYWAGVNTGELFF. DNA of the CDR3: TGTGCCAGCAGTTATTGGGCGGGAGTGAACACCGGGGAGCTGTTTTTT.

A single count supports this clone. The V and J genes are TRBV28 and TRBJ2-7; TRBD1 might be the D (6 bases). Germline-derived CDR1 and CDR2 are MDHEN and SYDVKM. Trimming removed 5 bases at V and 1 base at J, with 21 bases between. The CDR3 extends over 17 amino acids. The chain's CDR3 is CASSPSDQGSLSYEQYF. As DNA, the CDR3 is TGTGCCAGCAGTCCCTCCGATCAGGGGAGCCTTTCCTACGAGCAGTACTTC.

The gene calls are TRBV3-1 (or the pseudogene TRBV3-2) and TRBJ1-2; 9 bases match TRBD1. The V and J ends lost 0 bases and 7 bases, in that order; junction bases with no gene match: 6. CDR3 size: 15 residues. Per the germline V gene, CDR1 is LGHDT and CDR2 is YNNKEL (reference sequence). CDR3 in amino acids: CASSQEGQGYSGYTF. DNA of the CDR3: TGTGCCAGCAGCCAAGAAGGACAGGGGTATTCTGGCTACACCTTC.

The CDR3 region has the DNA TGTGCCAGCAGCCCCGGGACCGGGGGACTCTATGGCTACACCTTC. Encoded protein: CASSPGTGGLYGYTF. V gene TRBV5-6 combines with J gene TRBJ1-2; D is possibly TRBD1 (5 bases). The germline V gene encodes CDR1 SGHDT and CDR2 YYEEEE. Trimming stripped 4 bases from V and 4 bases from J, with 17 bases between. There are 15 residues in the CDR3.

The V and J genes are TRBV5-1 and TRBJ1-4, with TRBD1 as a possible D gene (5 bases). Trimming left V 0 bases short and J 8 bases short, with 20 bases between. Germline V lookup: CDR1 SGHRS, CDR2 YFSETQ. This CDR3 spans 17 amino acids. CDR3 protein: CASSLEGTPTGGEKLFF. CDR3 nucleotides: TGCGCCAGCAGCTTGGAAGGGACGCCCACGGGAGGGGAAAAACTGTTTTTT.

The chain links TRBV5-6 to TRBJ2-1, with 14 bases lining up with TRBD2. Germline values: CDR1 SGHDT, CDR2 YYEEEE. V lost 10 bases, J lost 7 bases, and 19 bases stayed unmatched. The CDR3 runs to 18 residues. The CDR3: CAGSRTRGLAGGRNEQFF. As DNA, the CDR3 is TGTGCCGGTAGCAGGACACGAGGACTAGCGGGAGGTCGAAATGAGCAGTTCTTC.

The rearrangement joins TRBV6-5 to TRBJ2-3, with D tentatively TRBD1 (6 bases). Germline values: CDR1 MNHEY, CDR2 SVGAGI. This CDR3 region has 15 residues. The V and J ends lost 0 bases and 4 bases respectively, with 11 bases between them. The DNA of the CDR3 is TGTGCCAGCAGTTACTCGGGGGCGCGGTCAGATACGCAGTATTTT. It is translated as CASSYSGARSDTQYF.

The chain employs TRBV2 and TRBJ2-2, with D possibly matching TRBD2 (6 bases). CDR1 is SNHLY, CDR2 FYNNEI, per germline. The V end lost 4 bases, the J end lost 2 bases, and 11 bases lay between the germline ends. The CDR3 contains 15 residues. The CDR3 region is CASSGRRVNTGELFF. CDR3 DNA: TGTGCCAGCAGTGGAAGGAGGGTCAACACCGGGGAGCTGTTTTTT.

The V call is TRBV20-1, the J call TRBJ2-3; the match to TRBD2 covers 7 bases. J was trimmed by 3 bases and V by 3 bases; bases with no gene match: 9. Germline lookup yields CDR1 DFQATT and CDR2 SNEGSKA (reference sequence). The CDR3 consists of 15 residues. The CDR3, as DNA: TGCAGTGCTAGTCCGTCAGCGGGAAGAACAGATACGCAGTATTTT. Translation: CSASPSAGRTDTQYF.

The V gene is TRBV19, the J gene TRBJ2-7; D is unclear. V lost 3 bases and J lost 0, with 6 bases in between. From germline, CDR1 is LNHDA and CDR2 SQIVND (reference sequence). This CDR3 is built from 13 residues. The CDR3 protein is CASSMGSSYEQYF. Written as DNA, the CDR3 is TGTGCCAGTAGTATGGGCAGCTCCTACGAGCAGTACTTC.

The chain carries TRBV30 and TRBJ1-4, with D possibly matching TRBD1 (6 bases). The CDR3 extends over 16 amino acids. In germline, CDR1 is GTSNPN, CDR2 SVGIG (reference sequence). Trimming took off 1 base at V and 8 bases at J, with 20 bases between the two ends. CDR3 loop: CAWSDQAQGVGEKLFF. The CDR3 nucleotides are TGTGCCTGGAGTGACCAAGCACAGGGCGTAGGGGAAAAACTGTTTTTT.

This clone was seen only once. V gene TRBV11-2 combines with J gene TRBJ1-1, with TRBD1 as a possible D gene (5 bases). V was shortened by 6 bases and J by 5 bases, with 22 bases between the two germline ends. The CDR3 spans 16 residues. Germline assignment: CDR1 SGHAT and CDR2 FQNNGV. CDR3 residues: CASRIPRADMGTEAFF. The DNA for the CDR3 is TGTGCCAGCAGAATACCCCGGGCGGACATGGGGACTGAAGCTTTCTTT.

In its sample, this clone was seen a few times. The chain carries TRBV5-3 and TRBJ1-1; D is possibly TRBD1 (5 bases). TRBV5-3 carries the ORF label, with uncertain function. The V end lost 0 bases, the J end lost 10 bases, and 22 bases lay between the germline ends. CDR3 length equals 16 residues. In DNA form, the CDR3 reads TGTGCCAGAAGCTTGGTGGGGGGGGAATTCCAGGGTCGAGCTTTCTTT. Translated, it gives CARSLVGGEFQGRAFF.

The chain employs TRBV5-4 and TRBJ2-1, with 11 positions matching TRBD2. Germline assignment: CDR1 SGHNT and CDR2 YYREEE (reference sequence). V was pared by 4 bases and J by 6 bases, with 15 bases of the junction left unmatched. The CDR3 is 18 residues long. In nucleotides, the CDR3 is TGTGCCAGCAGCCCCGAGCGGGGGCTAGCGGGAGGTATCAATGAGCAGTTCTTC. It codes for CASSPERGLAGGINEQFF.

V usage is TRBV6-2 or TRBV6-3 and J usage is TRBJ1-2; D remains ambiguous. There are 13 residues in the CDR3. Germline CDR1 MNHEY, CDR2 SVGEGT. The germline V and J ends were trimmed by 2 bases and 2 bases, with 6 bases remaining between them. CDR3 region: CASSYDGNYGYTF. CDR3 nucleotide sequence: TGTGCCAGCAGTTACGACGGGAACTATGGCTACACCTTC.

This clone has just a few counts. The CDR3: CASSTLWDRDYNSPLHF. The CDR3 region has the DNA TGTGCCAGCAGTACCCTCTGGGACAGGGATTATAATTCACCCCTCCACTTT. V usage is TRBV28 and J usage is TRBJ1-6; 9 bases fit TRBD1. After removal of 5 bases from V and 4 bases from J, the junction contained 9 bases not matched to a gene. Germline V gene sequence: CDR1 MDHEN, CDR2 SYDVKM. This CDR3 has 17 residues.

The V and J genes are TRBV7-2 and TRBJ2-3; possible D gene TRBD2, 6 bases. The CDR3 spans 16 residues. V shed 5 bases and J shed 5 bases, with 20 bases lying between them. The germline V gene has CDR1 SGHTA and CDR2 FQGNSA. The CDR3 loop is CASSPLANLWGDTQYF. The CDR3 bases are TGTGCCAGCAGCCCACTAGCTAACCTGTGGGGAGATACGCAGTATTTT.

The V call is TRBV9, the J call TRBJ2-1, with 10 bases lining up with TRBD2. The CDR3 is made up of 14 amino acids. V trimming: 7 bases; J trimming: 8 bases; junction bases outside the gene matches: 9. Germline V gene sequence: CDR1 SGDLS, CDR2 YYNGEE. The CDR3 region has the DNA TGTGCCAGCTCCCGTAGCGGGAGGATCGATGAGCAGTTCTTC. It translates to CASSRSGRIDEQFF.

The chain joins TRBV27 to TRBJ2-7, with D perhaps TRBD1 (6 bases). CDR1 is MNHEY and CDR2 is SMNVEV in the germline V gene (reference sequence). The V end lost 2 bases, the J end lost 6 bases, and 11 bases lay between the germline ends. This CDR3 is 13 amino acids long. The CDR3 nucleotides read TGTGCCAGCAGTTTAGCCCACAGGGTCGAGCAGTACTTC. It encodes CASSLAHRVEQYF.

This clone was seen only once. The gene calls are TRBV7-9 and TRBJ2-7; a possible D gene is TRBD1 (7 bases). Looked up from germline, CDR1 is SEHNR and CDR2 is FQNEAQ (reference sequence). This CDR3 is built from 15 residues. Trimming left V 5 bases short and J 0 bases short, with 14 bases between. The CDR3, as DNA: TGTGCCAGCAGCCGAACTCAGGGGGGCTCCTACGAGCAGTACTTC. This gives the protein CASSRTQGGSYEQYF.

V gene TRBV28 combines with J gene TRBJ2-3; 7 nucleotides line up with TRBD2. CDR1 is MDHEN and CDR2 is SYDVKM in the germline V gene. The ends lost 5 bases at V and 4 bases at J; junction bases unmatched: 15. This CDR3 comprises 17 residues. CDR3 region: CASSDLLAPEGADTQYF. DNA of the CDR3: TGTGCCAGCAGTGACCTACTAGCGCCAGAGGGTGCAGATACGCAGTATTTT.